These 2 T cell receptor beta chains share one sample of origin, sequenced in a study of OX40 agonist ivuxolimab in advanced cancers. TCRdb's copy holds only in-frame clones and misses some; the assay was immunoSEQ multiplex PCR. The sample consists of about 78,000 clones, about four fifths of them appearing once. Sequences were derived from CD4+ or CD8+ T cells sorted from blood, sampled in a trial of the OX40 agonist ivuxolimab. The receptor source for this set is an adult with an advanced solid tumor such as melanoma, head and neck, liver or kidney cancer.

This clone was seen a few times. The V call is TRBV7-2, the J call TRBJ2-7; D ambiguous. This CDR3 has 13 residues. V shed 3 bases and J shed 4 bases, with 10 bases lying between them. Germline V CDR1 and CDR2: SGHTA, FQGNSA. CDR3 loop: CASSFAGPYEQYF. The DNA of the CDR3 is TGTGCCAGCAGCTTCGCCGGGCCTTACGAGCAGTACTTC. The whole variable domain, remainder taken from reference TRBV7-2 and TRBJ2-7, is GAGVSQSPSNKVTEKGKDVELRCDPISGHTALYWYRQSLGQGLEFLIYFQGNSAPDKSGLPSDRFSAERTGGSVSTLTIQRTQQEDSAVYLCASSFAGPYEQYFGPGTRLTVT.

The chain joins TRBV19 to TRBJ1-2, with D maybe TRBD1 (5 bases). In germline, CDR1 is LNHDA, CDR2 SQIVND (reference sequence). V lost 4 bases to trimming and J lost 6 bases, with 12 bases between them. The CDR3 has 13 residues. DNA for the CDR3: TGTGCCAGTAGTAGGGCAGGGCAGGATGGCTACACCTTC. Protein: CASSRAGQDGYTF.